This entry lists 4 T cell receptor beta chains sequenced from one sample in a study of CD8 T cells in Susac syndrome (dated by TCRdb to the late 2010s). Libraries were constructed by the immunoSEQ multiplex PCR assay. RNA was extracted using the RNeasy kit, and roughly 0.45 to 1 ug of the RNA was reverse transcribed with random hexamers. TCRdb reworked the public reads: Q25 trimming with fastp, MiXCR clone assembly, productive beta chains retained. Duplicate CDR3 protein sequences are folded into a single record with the most common DNA and genes. The table for this sample lists almost 450,000 distinct CDR3 sequences; around 83% of them were counted only once. The ten largest account for roughly 0.11% of the sample. The source material was CD8+ T cells from PBMCs. The receptors stem from a human donor with multiple sclerosis.

The chain uses TRBV27 and TRBJ2-3, with 9 bases matching TRBD2. The V segment lost 5 bases and the J segment 4 bases; nucleotides outside the gene matches: 7. The CDR3 sequence is 15 residues long. CDR1 is MNHEY, CDR2 SMNVEV, per germline (reference sequence). The CDR3 DNA is TGTGCCAGCAGTATAGGGACTAGCTTGGCAGATACGCAGTATTTT. Its translation is CASSIGTSLADTQYF.

This clonotype has a handful of counts. The V and J genes are TRBV19 and TRBJ2-7; D is tentatively TRBD1 or TRBD2 (6 bases each). The V end lost 6 bases, the J end lost 7 bases, and 13 bases lay between the germline ends. This CDR3 spans 12 amino acids. Germline loops: CDR1 LNHDA, CDR2 SQIVND (reference sequence). CDR3 sequence (DNA): TGTGCCAGTAGCCCACGGGGGACAGAGCAGTACTTC. Amino acid sequence: CASSPRGTEQYF.

This clonotype was seen only once. The chain joins TRBV29-1 to TRBJ2-3; a weak D match, TRBD1 (5 bases). V was cut by 7 bases and J by 2 bases, with 16 bases left in between. Germline V gives CDR1 SQVTM, CDR2 ANQGSEA. The CDR3 covers 14 residues. DNA for the CDR3: TGCAGCGCCCTGACAGAGATTTACACAGATACGCAGTATTTT. This encodes CSALTEIYTDTQYF.

This clonotype was picked up a small number of times. This rearrangement joins TRBV3-1 to TRBJ1-1; no reliable D call. The V end was cut by 0 bases, the J end by 0 bases, with 2 bases between. The CDR3 runs to 13 residues. CDR1 is LGHDT, CDR2 YNNKEL, per germline (reference sequence). This chain's CDR3 is CASSQDMNTEAFF. CDR3 coding DNA: TGTGCCAGCAGCCAAGACATGAACACTGAAGCTTTCTTT.